Described below is a single T cell receptor beta chain sequence and its context. This specimen comes from a study of cytomegalovirus exposure and HLA in healthy donors. V shed 6 bases and J shed 8 bases, with 19 bases lying between them. CDR1 and CDR2 from the germline V gene are MRHNA and SNTAGT. CDR3 length: 14 residues. With 60 Vbeta and 13 Jbeta primers, the PCR was carried out. Method: immunoSEQ multiplex PCR; TCRdb's copy keeps in-frame clones and lacks some. Its listing shows 100,000 to 150,000 clones. The TCR sequence derives from a woman aged 40 to 50 in good health and CMV-seronegative. V is TRBV6-4 and J is TRBJ1-2; a possible D gene is TRBD1 (5 bases). The sequencing sample was made of PBMCs. CDR3 nucleotides: TGTGCCAGCAGCAACACTCCGGACAAAGAGGGCTACACCTTC. Its translation is CASSNTPDKEGYTF.